This T cell receptor (beta chain) was sequenced during a study of T cells in localized non-small cell lung cancer (dated by TCRdb to about 2020). With respect to the entire study: Comparing tumors with uninvolved tumor-adjacent lungs, the study looked at the T cell repertoires of fewer than 250 patients with early-stage NSCLC. The cohort consisted of approximately 220 treatment-naive NSCLC patients whose localized lung tumors had been resected. NSCLC patients had a mean age of around 66 years, and 129 were male and about 110 female. Study-level results and caveats: Because the study design was exploratory, TCR variables were selected using unadjusted p-values without false-discovery rate correction. A median of 57 of the top 100 tumor clones were detected in paired uninvolved adjacent lung, and some 29 of these tumor clones were also found among the top 100 clones of the paired uninvolved adjacent lung. Multi-region tumor sequencing was not performed, so intratumor heterogeneity could not be excluded. Uninvolved tumor-adjacent lung showed the highest T cell clonality, higher than tumor, which suggests more focused antigenic responses in the adjacent lung. Higher blood T cell density associated with longer overall survival, while higher adjacent-lung clonality associated with shorter survival.

From the cysteine through the phenylalanine, the CDR3 covers 15 amino acids. The sequence is cut down to CDR3 DNA, 45 bases in frame from base 1. The germline V and J ends show losses of 2 bases and 1 base respectively, and no gene match explains 7 bases of the junction. The germline V gene (reference sequence) specifies GTSNPN as CDR1 and SVGIG as CDR2. The immunoSEQ Assay was used to sequence TCR beta CDR3 regions from DNA. The authors processed their data as follows. To compute T cell density, TCR beta template counts were normalized to usable DNA, which was estimated by amplifying housekeeping genes. Using the preseqR package, richness was estimated by extrapolating to 120,000 templates for tissue samples and 400,000 templates for PBMC samples. Clonality was taken to be one minus Pielou's evenness. Differential abundance testing on productive amino-acid clonotypes, with a minimum total count of 5 and an alpha of 0.1, was used to identify tissue-enriched TCRs. The Jaccard Index and the Morisita Overlap Index were used to measure repertoire overlap between compartments. TCR beta CDR3s were clustered by GLIPH together with public tetramer-defined viral CDR3s, and at least three viral sequences plus V-gene enrichment were required for viral motifs. The clones in this table, taken by TCRdb from immuneACCESS, are in-frame only. Not every clone is retained; where verified, under half of the shortfall comes from an unresolved V gene, and the cause of the rest is unknown. V and J calls and clone size are given by that table; D and trimming were obtained from the DNA. The sample has approximately 25,000 clones on record, 90% of them singletons. About 7.1% of the sample is in the top ten clones.

This clone was seen a single time. Which antigen it targets is not known. Per-nucleotide qualities are absent, and no much larger clonotype sits a single base away. At diagnosis, peripheral blood, uninvolved tumor-adjacent lung and tumor were collected and were preserved as a mix of fresh-frozen and FFPE material. Blood samples were analyzed as peripheral blood mononuclear cells for TCR repertoire profiling. The sample here was peripheral blood, taken before any cancer treatment. The chain is encoded by TRBV30 joined to TRBJ1-1, and TRBD1 matches 7 of the central bases. The sequence was collected from a woman aged 40-69 years with stage I lung adenocarcinoma. The nucleotide sequence reads TGTGCCTGGAGTAGGGGGCCGAGATCGAACACTGAAGCTTTCTTT. Its amino acids are CAWSRGPRSNTEAFF.